A selection of T cell receptor beta chains follows, all from one sample in a study of T cell responses to AZD1222 COVID-19 vaccine. TCRdb keeps only in-frame clones here, not all; method: immunoSEQ multiplex PCR. The sample lists roughly 95,000 clones; 80% to 95% were seen once. Source: peripheral blood, taken 28 days after the second AZD1222 dose. The receptors shown here come from an adult who received the AZD1222 COVID-19 vaccine. Both conserved end residues are part of each CDR3. Each record gives: clone size, J gene, CDR3 length, V gene, CDR3 protein. Some rows mark clone size as missing; the rest say once, few, many or name a class of expanded clone.

- | TRBJ1-1 | 14 | TRBV6-5 | CASKVEFGGGEAFF
few | TRBJ2-5 | 10 | TRBV20-1 | CSAFTVPQYF
- | TRBJ1-1 | 13 | TRBV2 | CASPVGLGTEAFF
- | TRBJ2-3 | 14 | TRBV7-6 | CASSGDRDTDTQYF
- | TRBJ1-5 | 12 | TRBV6-1 | CASSEGNQPQHF
- | TRBJ1-1 | 17 | TRBV6-1 | CASSERGVRAWGAEAFF
- | TRBJ1-5 | 13 | TRBV28 | CASSLTEDQPQHF
- | TRBJ1-5 | 17 | TRBV19 | CASSMNRDRPSHQPQHF
few | TRBJ1-4 | 13 | TRBV4-3 | CASSQERNTKLFF
once | TRBJ1-1 | 14 | TRBV14 | CASSQDLRNTEAFF
- | TRBJ1-1 | 15 | TRBV5-1 | CASSLYSDSATEAFF
- | TRBJ1-2 | 14 | TRBV7-9 | CASSLPARNYGYTF
- | TRBJ2-3 | 16 | TRBV10-3 | CAISESRAGKADTQYF
- | TRBJ1-4 | 13 | TRBV28 | CASGSGPNEKLFF
- | TRBJ2-7 | 16 | TRBV5-1 | CASSLETGGLSNEQYF
- | TRBJ1-4 | 16 | TRBV5-1 | CASSLKGGATNEKLFF
- | TRBJ1-4 | 14 | TRBV5-4 | CASSADKYNEKLFF
- | TRBJ1-2 | 16 | TRBV28 | CASSQHAGTGVDGYTF
- | TRBJ1-1 | 14 | TRBV10-3 | CAISEADRGTEAFF
- | TRBJ1-2 | 13 | TRBV7-2 | CASSYSQNYGYTF
- | TRBJ2-1 | 18 | TRBV7-6 | CASSLARQDSRSYNEQFF
- | TRBJ2-2 | 15 | TRBV19 | CASSSGVWRNGELFF
- | TRBJ1-5 | 15 | TRBV6-1 | CASSEETGVRQPQHF
- | TRBJ2-7 | 14 | TRBV5-1 | CASSFGQGPHEQYF
- | TRBJ1-1 | 13 | TRBV11-3 | CASSSIRRREAFF
- | TRBJ2-1 | 13 | TRBV12-3/TRBV12-4 | CASSSPVGDEQFF
- | TRBJ2-1 | 16 | TRBV4-3 | CASSRTSGGSYNEQFF
- | TRBJ1-5 | 15 | TRBV2 | CASKLSPYSNQPQHF
once | TRBJ1-6 | 15 | TRBV6-5 | CASSRNAGLSSPLHF
once | TRBJ2-2 | 16 | TRBV5-6 | CASSFGRRGNTGELFF
- | TRBJ2-7 | 16 | TRBV27 | CASSQVLAGPSYEQYF
- | TRBJ2-7 | 11 | TRBV3-1/TRBV3-2 | CASSQGDEQYF